The entry below describes one T cell receptor (beta chain). J gave up 2 bases and V 5 bases, and 7 bases lay outside the gene matches. Germline V gene sequence: CDR1 SGHTA, CDR2 FQGNSA. CDR3 length equals 15 residues. These data come from a study of blood T cell repertoires in COVID-19. Study-level background: Material from acute and convalescent COVID-19 was sourced from the United States, Italy and Spain. T cells, B-cell-depleted T cells, or PBMCs supplied cDNA or gDNA.

Authors' processing steps: Estimation of nucleated cell counts relied on the amplification of reference gene primers. Here immunoSEQ multiplex PCR was the method, and the copy in TCRdb shows in-frame clones only, minus some. Clone size and V and J calls were adopted from that table, with D and trimming inferred from the DNA. This table holds about 210,000 clones, 89% found once. This sequence originates from a woman aged 40 to 49 with acute or convalescent COVID-19. This chain uses TRBV7-2 with TRBJ1-2; TRBD1 agrees at 8 bases. The specimen was peripheral blood. CDR3 amino acids: CASSPGSGGNYGYTF. DNA for the CDR3: TGTGCCAGCAGCCCAGGTTCAGGGGGCAACTATGGCTACACCTTC.